Listed below are T cell receptor beta chains from one sample, sequenced in a study of blood T cells in healthy people across ages. TCRdb passed the 5' RACE reads through MiXCR, listing each CDR3 protein once. This sample has some 1.5 million distinct CDR3 sequences; 28% occur once, and the top ten carry 7% to 9%. The source material was blood. The receptors were gathered from a woman aged 25-40 years in good health. Each CDR3 is given with its conserved first and last residue. The D gene is left open where the match is weak. Clone size is not always given. Where it is, it says once, few, many or a class for expanded clones.

d_call clone_size j_call v_call cdr3_nt cdr3_aa
TRBD2 NA TRBJ2-7 TRBV19 TGTGCCAGTAGTTCTAGACTAGCGGAAGGCGAGCAGTACTTC CASSSRLAEGEQYF
TRBD2 few TRBJ2-1 TRBV4-1 TGCGCCAGCCAAGATAGGGCTAGCGGGAGCTACAATGAGCAGTTCTTC CASQDRASGSYNEQFF
NA NA TRBJ1-4 TRBV6-1 TGTGCCAGCAACCAACAGGGAGAAAATGAAAAACTGTTTTTT CASNQQGENEKLFF
TRBD2 many TRBJ2-5 TRBV10-2 TGCGCCAGCAGTCCTCGAGCGCTAGCGGACCAAGAGACCCAGTACTTC CASSPRALADQETQYF
TRBD2 few TRBJ2-6 TRBV20-1 TGCAGTGCTCTCCCCGGACTAGCGGGCAACTCTGGGGCCAACGTCCTGACTTTC CSALPGLAGNSGANVLTF
NA few TRBJ2-7 TRBV27 TGTGCCAGCAGAATTGGGGGCAACGGGGCCTACGAGCAGTACTTC CASRIGGNGAYEQYF
TRBD1 few TRBJ2-3 TRBV12-3/TRBV12-4 TGTGCCAGCAGTTTAATACAGGGGACAGATACGCAGTATTTT CASSLIQGTDTQYF
NA few TRBJ1-2 TRBV12-3/TRBV12-4 TGTGCCAGCAGCCTATCCGGGACGTCGAGGAGTAGTGGCTACACCTTC CASSLSGTSRSSGYTF
NA few TRBJ1-5 TRBV10-2 TGCGCCAGCAGTGCAGGGAAGCAGCCCCAGCATTTT CASSAGKQPQHF
NA many TRBJ2-3 TRBV12-5 TGTGCTAGTGGTCCCACGAACACAGATACGCAGTATTTT CASGPTNTDTQYF
TRBD1 many TRBJ1-2 TRBV5-1 TGCGCCAGCAGACCCGGGACAGGGTCTGGCTACACCTTC CASRPGTGSGYTF
NA NA TRBJ1-4 TRBV2 TGTGCCAGCAGGAAACCGCTTTATGAACTGTTTTTT CASRKPLYELFF
NA few TRBJ2-2 TRBV29-1 TGCAGCATACGGACATCGGGCACCGGGGAGCTGTTTTTT CSIRTSGTGELFF
NA once TRBJ1-3 TRBV29-1 TGCAGCGCCTCGGCCCGTCTCTCTGGAAACACCATATATTTT CSASARLSGNTIYF
NA many TRBJ2-1 TRBV20-1 TGCAGTGCGCCGAACTCCGCCGGCGGCGATGAGCAGTTCTTC CSAPNSAGGDEQFF
TRBD2 few TRBJ2-3 TRBV28 TGTGCCAGCAGTTGGGAGCGGGGGGCAGCGGATACGCAGTATTTT CASSWERGAADTQYF